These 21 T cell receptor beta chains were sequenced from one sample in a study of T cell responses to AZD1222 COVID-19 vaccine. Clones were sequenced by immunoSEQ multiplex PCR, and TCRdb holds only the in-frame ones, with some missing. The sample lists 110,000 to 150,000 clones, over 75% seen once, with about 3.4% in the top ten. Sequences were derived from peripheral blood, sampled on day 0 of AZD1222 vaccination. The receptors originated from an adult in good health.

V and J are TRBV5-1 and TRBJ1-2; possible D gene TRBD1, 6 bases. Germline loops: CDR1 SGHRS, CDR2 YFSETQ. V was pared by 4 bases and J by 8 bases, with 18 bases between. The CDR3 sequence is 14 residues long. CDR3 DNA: TGCGCCAGCAGCCTGGACAGCCCTTCGGGGGGCTACACCTTC. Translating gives CASSLDSPSGGYTF.

The CDR3 is CASSYLGFSLDEQYF. The CDR3 DNA follows: TGTGCCAGCAGTTACTTAGGTTTCAGTTTGGACGAGCAGTACTTC. This chain connects TRBV6-5 to TRBJ2-7; D is undetermined. Trimming removed 1 base from V and 5 bases from J, with 15 bases in between. CDR1 is MNHEY and CDR2 is SVGAGI in the germline V gene. This CDR3 region has 15 residues.

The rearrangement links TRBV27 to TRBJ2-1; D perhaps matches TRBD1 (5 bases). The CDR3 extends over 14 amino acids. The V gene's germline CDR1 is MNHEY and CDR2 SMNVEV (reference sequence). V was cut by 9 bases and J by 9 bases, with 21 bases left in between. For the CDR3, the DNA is TGTGCCAGTCAGAATTCTCCGTTTACAGGTGAGCAGTTCTTC. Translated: CASQNSPFTGEQFF.

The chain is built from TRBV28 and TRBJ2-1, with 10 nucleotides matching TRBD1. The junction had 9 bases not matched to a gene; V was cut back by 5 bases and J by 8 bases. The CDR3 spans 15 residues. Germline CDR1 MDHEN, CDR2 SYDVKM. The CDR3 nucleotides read TGTGCCAGCAGTCTAACCGGGACAGGGGAGTATGAGCAGTTCTTC. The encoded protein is CASSLTGTGEYEQFF. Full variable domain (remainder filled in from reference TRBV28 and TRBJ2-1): DVKVTQSSRYLVKRTGEKVFLECVQDMDHENMFWYRQDPGLGLRLIYFSYDVKMKEKGDIPEGYSVSREKKERFSLILESASTNQTSMYLCASSLTGTGEYEQFFGPGTRLTVL.

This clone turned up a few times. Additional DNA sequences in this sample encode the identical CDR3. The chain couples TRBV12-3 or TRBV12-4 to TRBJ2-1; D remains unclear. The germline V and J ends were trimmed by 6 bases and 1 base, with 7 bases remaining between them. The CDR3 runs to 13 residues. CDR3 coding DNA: TGTGCCAGCAGCCTTGGGTCCTACAATGAGCAGTTCTTC. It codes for CASSLGSYNEQFF.

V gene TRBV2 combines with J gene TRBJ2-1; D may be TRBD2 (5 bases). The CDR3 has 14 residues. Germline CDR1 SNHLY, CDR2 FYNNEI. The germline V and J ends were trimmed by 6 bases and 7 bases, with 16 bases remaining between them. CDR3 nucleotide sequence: TGTGCCAGCAGCCTTGGCCTACAGCGGAATGAGCAGTTCTTC. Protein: CASSLGLQRNEQFF.

The CDR3, as DNA: TGTGCCAGTAGTACCAGGACAGGCAGACTCCAGCATTTT. Translating gives CASSTRTGRLQHF. This chain links TRBV19 with TRBJ1-5; the match to TRBD1 covers 7 bases. With 4 bases clipped from V and 12 bases from J, the junction kept 9 bases outside the gene matches. The CDR3 consists of 13 residues. Germline loops: CDR1 LNHDA, CDR2 SQIVND (reference sequence).

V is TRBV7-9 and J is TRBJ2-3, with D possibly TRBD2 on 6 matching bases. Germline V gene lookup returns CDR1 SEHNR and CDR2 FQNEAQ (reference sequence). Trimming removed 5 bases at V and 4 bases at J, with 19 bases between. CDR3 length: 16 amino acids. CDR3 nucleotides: TGTGCCAGCAGCGCTACCGCCGGGACTCCGTCAGATACGCAGTATTTT. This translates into CASSATAGTPSDTQYF.

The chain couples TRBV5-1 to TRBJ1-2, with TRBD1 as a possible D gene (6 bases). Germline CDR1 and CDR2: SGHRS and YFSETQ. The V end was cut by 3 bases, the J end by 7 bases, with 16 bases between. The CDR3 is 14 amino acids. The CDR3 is CASSSTPGAGGYTF. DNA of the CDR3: TGCGCCAGCAGCTCGACCCCAGGGGCGGGTGGCTACACCTTC.

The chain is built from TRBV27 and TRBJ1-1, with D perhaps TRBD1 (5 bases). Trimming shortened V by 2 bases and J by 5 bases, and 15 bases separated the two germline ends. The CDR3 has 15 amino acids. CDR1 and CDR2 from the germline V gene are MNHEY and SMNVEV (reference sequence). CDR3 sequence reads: CASSLNSRRGTEAFF. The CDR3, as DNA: TGTGCCAGCAGTTTAAACTCCCGGCGGGGGACTGAAGCTTTCTTT.

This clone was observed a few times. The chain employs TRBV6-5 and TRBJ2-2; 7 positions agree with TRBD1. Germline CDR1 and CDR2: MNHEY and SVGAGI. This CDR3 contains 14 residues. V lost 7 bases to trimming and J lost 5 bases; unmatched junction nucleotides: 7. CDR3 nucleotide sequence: TGTGCCAGCAACCGGGACAGTAGAACCGGGGAGCTGTTTTTT. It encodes CASNRDSRTGELFF.

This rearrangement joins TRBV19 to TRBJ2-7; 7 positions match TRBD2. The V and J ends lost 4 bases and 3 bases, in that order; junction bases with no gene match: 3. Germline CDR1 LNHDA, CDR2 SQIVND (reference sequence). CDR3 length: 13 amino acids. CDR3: CASSRERGYEQYF. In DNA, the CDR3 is TGTGCCAGTAGTAGGGAGCGGGGCTACGAGCAGTACTTC.

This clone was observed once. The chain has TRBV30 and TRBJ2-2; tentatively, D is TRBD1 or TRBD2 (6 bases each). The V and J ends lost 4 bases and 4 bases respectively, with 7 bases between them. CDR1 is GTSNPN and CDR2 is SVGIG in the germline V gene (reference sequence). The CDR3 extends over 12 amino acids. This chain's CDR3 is CAWKGGTGELFF. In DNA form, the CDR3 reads TGTGCCTGGAAGGGGGGCACCGGGGAGCTGTTTTTT.

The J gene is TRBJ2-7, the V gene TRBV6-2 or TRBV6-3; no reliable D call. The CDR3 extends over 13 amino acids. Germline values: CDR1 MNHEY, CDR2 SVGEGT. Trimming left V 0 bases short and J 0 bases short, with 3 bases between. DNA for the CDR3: TGTGCCAGCAGTTACTCGATCTCCTACGAGCAGTACTTC. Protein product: CASSYSISYEQYF.

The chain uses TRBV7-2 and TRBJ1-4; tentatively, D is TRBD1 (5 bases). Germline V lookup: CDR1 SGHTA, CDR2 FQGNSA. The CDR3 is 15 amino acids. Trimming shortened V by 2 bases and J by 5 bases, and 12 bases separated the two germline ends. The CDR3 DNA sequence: TGTGCCAGCAGCTTATTCGGGGGGGGAAATGAAAAACTGTTTTTT. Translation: CASSLFGGGNEKLFF.

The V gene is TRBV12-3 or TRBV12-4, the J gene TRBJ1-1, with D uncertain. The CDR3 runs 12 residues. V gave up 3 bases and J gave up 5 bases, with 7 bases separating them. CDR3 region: CASSFKLTEAFF. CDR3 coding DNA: TGTGCCAGCAGTTTTAAACTGACTGAAGCTTTCTTT.

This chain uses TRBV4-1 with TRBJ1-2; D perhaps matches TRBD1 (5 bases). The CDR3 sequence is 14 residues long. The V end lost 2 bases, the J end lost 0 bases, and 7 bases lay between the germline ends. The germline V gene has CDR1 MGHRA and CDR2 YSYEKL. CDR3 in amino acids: CASSQTTANYGYTF. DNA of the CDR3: TGCGCCAGCAGCCAAACGACAGCTAACTATGGCTACACCTTC.

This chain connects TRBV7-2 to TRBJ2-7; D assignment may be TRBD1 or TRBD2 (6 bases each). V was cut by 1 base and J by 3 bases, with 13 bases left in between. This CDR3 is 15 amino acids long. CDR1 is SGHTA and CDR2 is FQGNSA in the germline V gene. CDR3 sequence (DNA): TGTGCCAGCAGCTTAGGTGGGGGGCGCGTCTACGAGCAGTACTTC. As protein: CASSLGGGRVYEQYF.

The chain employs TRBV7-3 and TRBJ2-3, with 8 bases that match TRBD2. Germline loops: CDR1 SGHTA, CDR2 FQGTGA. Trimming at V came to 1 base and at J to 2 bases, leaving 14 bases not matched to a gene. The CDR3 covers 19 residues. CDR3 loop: CASSLSPPPSSGFTDTQYF. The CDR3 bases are TGTGCCAGCAGCTTAAGCCCCCCTCCCTCTAGCGGGTTCACAGATACGCAGTATTTT.

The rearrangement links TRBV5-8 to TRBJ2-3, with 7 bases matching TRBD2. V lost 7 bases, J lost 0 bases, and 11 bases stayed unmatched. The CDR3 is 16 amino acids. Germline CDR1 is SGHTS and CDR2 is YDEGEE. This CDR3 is CASASGGGISTDTQYF. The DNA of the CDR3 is TGTGCCAGCGCGTCAGGCGGGGGTATCAGCACAGATACGCAGTATTTT.

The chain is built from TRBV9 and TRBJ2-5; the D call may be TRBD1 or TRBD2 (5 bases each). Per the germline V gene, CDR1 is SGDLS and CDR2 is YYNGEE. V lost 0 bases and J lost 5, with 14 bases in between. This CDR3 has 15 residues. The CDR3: CASSVVGTPRETQYF. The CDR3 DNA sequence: TGTGCCAGCAGCGTAGTAGGGACCCCCCGGGAGACCCAGTACTTC.